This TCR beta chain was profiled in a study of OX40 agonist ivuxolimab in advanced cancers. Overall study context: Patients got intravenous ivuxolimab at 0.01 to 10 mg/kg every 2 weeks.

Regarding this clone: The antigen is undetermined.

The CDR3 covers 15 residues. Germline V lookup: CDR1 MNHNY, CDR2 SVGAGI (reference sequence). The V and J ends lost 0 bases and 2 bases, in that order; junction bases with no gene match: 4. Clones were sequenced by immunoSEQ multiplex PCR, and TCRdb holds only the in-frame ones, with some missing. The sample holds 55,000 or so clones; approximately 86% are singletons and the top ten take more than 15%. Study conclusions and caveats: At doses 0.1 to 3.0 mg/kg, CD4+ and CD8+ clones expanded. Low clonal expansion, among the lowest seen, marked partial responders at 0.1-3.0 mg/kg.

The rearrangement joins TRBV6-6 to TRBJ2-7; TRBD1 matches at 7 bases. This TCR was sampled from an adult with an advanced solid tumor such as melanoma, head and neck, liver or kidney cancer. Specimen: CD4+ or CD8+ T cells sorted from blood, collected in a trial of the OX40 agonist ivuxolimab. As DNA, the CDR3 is TGTGCCAGCAGTTACTCGACAGGGTCGCCCTACGAGCAGTACTTC. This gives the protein CASSYSTGSPYEQYF.